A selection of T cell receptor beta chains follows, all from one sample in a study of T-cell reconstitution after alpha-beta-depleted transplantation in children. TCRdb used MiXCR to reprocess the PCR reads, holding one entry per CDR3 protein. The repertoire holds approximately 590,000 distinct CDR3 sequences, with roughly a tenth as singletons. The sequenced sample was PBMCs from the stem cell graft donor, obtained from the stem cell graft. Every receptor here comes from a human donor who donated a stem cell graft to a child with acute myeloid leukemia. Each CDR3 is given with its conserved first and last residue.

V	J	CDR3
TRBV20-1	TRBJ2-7	CSARSSGLAASYEQYF
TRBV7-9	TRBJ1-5	CASSFAGGSNQPQHF
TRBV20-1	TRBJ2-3	CSARNTDTQYF
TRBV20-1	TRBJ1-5	CSALGTAKNQPQHF
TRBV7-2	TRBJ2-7	CASSSRRGSLEQYF
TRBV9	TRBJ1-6	CASSVTGSGSPLHF
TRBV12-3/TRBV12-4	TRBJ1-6	CASRGRRNNSPLHF
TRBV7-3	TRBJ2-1	CASSLGRDEPQFF
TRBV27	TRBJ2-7	CASSDVAAGGYEQYF
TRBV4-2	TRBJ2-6	CASSQDDRPGSGANVLTF
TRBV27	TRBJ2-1	CASSFPGQGPYNEQFF
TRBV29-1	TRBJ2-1	CSVQSVLAGGSDNEQFF